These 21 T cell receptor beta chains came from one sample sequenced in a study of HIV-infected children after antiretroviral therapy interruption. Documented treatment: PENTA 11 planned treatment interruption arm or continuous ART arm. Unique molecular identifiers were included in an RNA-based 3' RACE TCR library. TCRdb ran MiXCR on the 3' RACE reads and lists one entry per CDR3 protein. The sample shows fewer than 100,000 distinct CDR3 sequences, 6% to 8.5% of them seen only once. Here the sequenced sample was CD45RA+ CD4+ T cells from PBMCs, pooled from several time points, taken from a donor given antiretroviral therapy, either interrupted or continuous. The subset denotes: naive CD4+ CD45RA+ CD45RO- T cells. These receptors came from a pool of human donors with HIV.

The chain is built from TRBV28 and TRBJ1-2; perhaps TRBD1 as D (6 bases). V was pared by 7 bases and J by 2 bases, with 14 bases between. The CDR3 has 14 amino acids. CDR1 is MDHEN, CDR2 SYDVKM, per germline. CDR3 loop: CASTYPGANYGYTF. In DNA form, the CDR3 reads TGTGCCAGCACCTACCCGGGGGCCAACTATGGCTACACCTTC.

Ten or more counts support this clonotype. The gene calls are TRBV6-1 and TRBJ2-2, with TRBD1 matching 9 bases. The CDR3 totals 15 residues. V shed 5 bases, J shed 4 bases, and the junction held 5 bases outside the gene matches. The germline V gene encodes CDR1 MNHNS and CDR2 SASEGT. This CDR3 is CASSTRDRATGELFF. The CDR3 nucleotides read TGTGCCAGCAGTACCCGGGACAGGGCCACCGGGGAGCTGTTTTTT.

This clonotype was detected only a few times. The CDR3 reads CASSTVRGRTYEQYF. As DNA, the CDR3 is TGTGCCAGCAGCACCGTTCGTGGCAGGACCTACGAGCAGTACTTC. The chain has TRBV11-2 and TRBJ2-7, with unresolved D. The V and J ends lost 5 bases and 2 bases respectively, with 16 bases between them. The CDR3 is 15 amino acids. Germline values: CDR1 SGHAT, CDR2 FQNNGV.

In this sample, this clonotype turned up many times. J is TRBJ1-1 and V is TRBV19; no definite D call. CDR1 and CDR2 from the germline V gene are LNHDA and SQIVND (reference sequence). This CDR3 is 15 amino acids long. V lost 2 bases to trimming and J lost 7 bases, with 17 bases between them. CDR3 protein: CASSINGRLYNEAFF. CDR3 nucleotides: TGTGCCAGTAGTATAAACGGGCGCCTATACAATGAAGCTTTCTTT.

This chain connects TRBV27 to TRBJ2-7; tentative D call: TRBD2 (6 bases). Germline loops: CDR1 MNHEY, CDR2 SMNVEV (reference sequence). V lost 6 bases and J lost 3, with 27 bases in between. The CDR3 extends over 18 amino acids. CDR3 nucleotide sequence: TGTGCCAGCAGAGGTGTGCGGACGGGACTCAATCCCCACTACGAGCAGTACTTC. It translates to CASRGVRTGLNPHYEQYF.

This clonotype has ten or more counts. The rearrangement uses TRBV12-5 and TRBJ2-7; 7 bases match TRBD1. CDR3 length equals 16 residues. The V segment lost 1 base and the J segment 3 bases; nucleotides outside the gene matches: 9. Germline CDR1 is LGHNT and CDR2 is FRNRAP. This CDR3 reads CASGLGTGTALYEQYF. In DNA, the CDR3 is TGTGCTAGTGGTTTGGGGACCGGGACAGCTCTCTACGAGCAGTACTTC.

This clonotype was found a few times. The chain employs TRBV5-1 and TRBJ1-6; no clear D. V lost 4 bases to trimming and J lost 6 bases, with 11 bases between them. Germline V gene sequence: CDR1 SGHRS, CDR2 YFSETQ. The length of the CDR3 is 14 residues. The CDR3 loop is CASSAVGLNSPLHF. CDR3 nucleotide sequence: TGCGCCAGCAGCGCGGTGGGCCTTAATTCACCCCTCCACTTT. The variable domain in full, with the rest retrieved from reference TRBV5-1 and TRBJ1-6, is KAGVTQTPRYLIKTRGQQVTLSCSPISGHRSVSWYQQTPGQGLQFLFEYFSETQRNKGNFPGRFSGRQFSNSRSEMNVSTLELGDSALYLCASSAVGLNSPLHFGNGTRLTVT.

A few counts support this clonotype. CDR3 in amino acids: CASSVQLNTDTQYF. The CDR3 nucleotides read TGTGCCAGCAGCGTTCAGTTGAATACAGATACGCAGTATTTT. The chain combines TRBV9 with TRBJ2-3; D gene ambiguous. This CDR3 has 14 amino acids. Per germline, CDR1 SGDLS and CDR2 YYNGEE. V was cut by 2 bases and J by 3 bases, with 10 bases left in between.

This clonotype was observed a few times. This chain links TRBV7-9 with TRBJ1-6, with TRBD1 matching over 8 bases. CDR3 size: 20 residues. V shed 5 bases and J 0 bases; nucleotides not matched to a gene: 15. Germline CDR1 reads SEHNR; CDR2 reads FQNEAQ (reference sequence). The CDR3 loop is CASSQRGKTGASSYNSPLHF. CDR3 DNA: TGTGCCAGCAGCCAGAGAGGGAAGACAGGGGCAAGCTCCTATAATTCACCCCTCCACTTT.

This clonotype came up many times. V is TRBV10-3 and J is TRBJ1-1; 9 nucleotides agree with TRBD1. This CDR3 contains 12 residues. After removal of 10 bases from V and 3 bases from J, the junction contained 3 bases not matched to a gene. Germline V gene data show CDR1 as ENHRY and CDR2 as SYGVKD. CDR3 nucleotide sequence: TGTGCCACACGACAGGGGGACACTGAAGCTTTCTTT. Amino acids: CATRQGDTEAFF.

The CDR3 DNA reads TGTGCCATCAGTGAAGAGTCAAATAATGAAAAACTGTTTTTT. Encoded protein: CAISEESNNEKLFF. This rearrangement joins TRBV10-3 to TRBJ1-4; D gene ambiguous. Germline lookup yields CDR1 ENHRY and CDR2 SYGVKD. The CDR3 loop spans 14 amino acids. V lost 3 bases to trimming and J lost 4 bases, with 9 bases between them.

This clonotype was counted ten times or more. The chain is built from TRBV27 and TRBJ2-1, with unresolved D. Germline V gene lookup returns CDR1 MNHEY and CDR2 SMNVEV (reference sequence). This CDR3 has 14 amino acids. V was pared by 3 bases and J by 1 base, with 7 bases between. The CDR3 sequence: CASSLARSYNEQFF. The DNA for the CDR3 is TGTGCCAGCAGTTTGGCCCGATCCTACAATGAGCAGTTCTTC.

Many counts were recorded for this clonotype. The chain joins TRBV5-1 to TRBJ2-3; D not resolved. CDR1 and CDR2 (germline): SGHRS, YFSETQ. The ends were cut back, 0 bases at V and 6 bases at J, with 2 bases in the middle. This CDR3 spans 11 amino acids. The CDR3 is CASSLGDTQYF. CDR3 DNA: TGCGCCAGCAGCTTGGGGGATACGCAGTATTTT.

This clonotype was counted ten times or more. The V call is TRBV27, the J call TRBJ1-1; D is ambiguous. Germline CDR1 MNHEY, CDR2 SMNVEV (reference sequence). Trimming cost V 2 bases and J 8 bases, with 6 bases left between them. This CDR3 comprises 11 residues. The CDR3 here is CASSLQVEAFF. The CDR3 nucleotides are TGTGCCAGCAGTTTACAGGTGGAAGCTTTCTTT.

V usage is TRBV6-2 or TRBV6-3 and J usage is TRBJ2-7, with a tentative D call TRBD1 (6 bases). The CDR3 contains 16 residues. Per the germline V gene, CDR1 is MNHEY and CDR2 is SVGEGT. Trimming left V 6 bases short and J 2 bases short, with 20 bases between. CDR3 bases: TGTGCCAGCAGAGCCCCGGGACACGGAATTCCCTACGAGCAGTACTTC. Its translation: CASRAPGHGIPYEQYF.

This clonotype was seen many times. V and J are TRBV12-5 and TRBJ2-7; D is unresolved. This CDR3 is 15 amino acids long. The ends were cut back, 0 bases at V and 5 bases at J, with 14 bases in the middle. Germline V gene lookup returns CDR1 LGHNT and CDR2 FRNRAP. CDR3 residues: CASGLVPGRIDEQYF. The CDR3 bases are TGTGCTAGTGGTTTGGTACCCGGCAGGATAGACGAGCAGTACTTC.

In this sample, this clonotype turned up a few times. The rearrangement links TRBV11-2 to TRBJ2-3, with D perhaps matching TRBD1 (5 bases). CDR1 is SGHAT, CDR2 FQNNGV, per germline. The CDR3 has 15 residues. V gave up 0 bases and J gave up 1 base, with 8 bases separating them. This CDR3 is CASSLEGAGTDTQYF. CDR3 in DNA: TGTGCCAGCAGCTTAGAAGGGGCCGGCACAGATACGCAGTATTTT.

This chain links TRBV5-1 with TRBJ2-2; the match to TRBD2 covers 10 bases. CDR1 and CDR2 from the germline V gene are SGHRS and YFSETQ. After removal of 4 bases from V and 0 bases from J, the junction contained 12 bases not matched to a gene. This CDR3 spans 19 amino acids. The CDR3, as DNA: TGCGCCAGCAGCCAAGCTGCAGCGGGAGGGTATTCGAACACCGGGGAGCTGTTTTTT. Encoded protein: CASSQAAAGGYSNTGELFF.

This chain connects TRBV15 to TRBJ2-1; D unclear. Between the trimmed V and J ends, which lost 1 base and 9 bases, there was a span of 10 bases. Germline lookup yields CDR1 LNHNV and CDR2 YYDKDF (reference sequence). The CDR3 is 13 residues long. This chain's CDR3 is CATSRVTLREQFF. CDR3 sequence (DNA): TGTGCCACCAGCAGAGTAACGTTACGTGAGCAGTTCTTC.

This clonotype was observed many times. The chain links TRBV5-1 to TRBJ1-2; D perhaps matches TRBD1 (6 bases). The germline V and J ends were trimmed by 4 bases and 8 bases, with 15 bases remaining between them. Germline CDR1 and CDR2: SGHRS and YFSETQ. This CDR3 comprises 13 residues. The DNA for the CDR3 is TGCGCCAGCAGCCCGGACAGTACTGTGGGCTACACCTTC. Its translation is CASSPDSTVGYTF.

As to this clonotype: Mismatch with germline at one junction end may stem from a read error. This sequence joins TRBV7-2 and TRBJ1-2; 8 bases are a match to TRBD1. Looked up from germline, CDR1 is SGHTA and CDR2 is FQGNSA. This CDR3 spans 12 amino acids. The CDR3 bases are TGTGCCAGCAGCTTAGGAGACAGGGGCAGAGGTTTC. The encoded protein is CASSLGDRGRGF.